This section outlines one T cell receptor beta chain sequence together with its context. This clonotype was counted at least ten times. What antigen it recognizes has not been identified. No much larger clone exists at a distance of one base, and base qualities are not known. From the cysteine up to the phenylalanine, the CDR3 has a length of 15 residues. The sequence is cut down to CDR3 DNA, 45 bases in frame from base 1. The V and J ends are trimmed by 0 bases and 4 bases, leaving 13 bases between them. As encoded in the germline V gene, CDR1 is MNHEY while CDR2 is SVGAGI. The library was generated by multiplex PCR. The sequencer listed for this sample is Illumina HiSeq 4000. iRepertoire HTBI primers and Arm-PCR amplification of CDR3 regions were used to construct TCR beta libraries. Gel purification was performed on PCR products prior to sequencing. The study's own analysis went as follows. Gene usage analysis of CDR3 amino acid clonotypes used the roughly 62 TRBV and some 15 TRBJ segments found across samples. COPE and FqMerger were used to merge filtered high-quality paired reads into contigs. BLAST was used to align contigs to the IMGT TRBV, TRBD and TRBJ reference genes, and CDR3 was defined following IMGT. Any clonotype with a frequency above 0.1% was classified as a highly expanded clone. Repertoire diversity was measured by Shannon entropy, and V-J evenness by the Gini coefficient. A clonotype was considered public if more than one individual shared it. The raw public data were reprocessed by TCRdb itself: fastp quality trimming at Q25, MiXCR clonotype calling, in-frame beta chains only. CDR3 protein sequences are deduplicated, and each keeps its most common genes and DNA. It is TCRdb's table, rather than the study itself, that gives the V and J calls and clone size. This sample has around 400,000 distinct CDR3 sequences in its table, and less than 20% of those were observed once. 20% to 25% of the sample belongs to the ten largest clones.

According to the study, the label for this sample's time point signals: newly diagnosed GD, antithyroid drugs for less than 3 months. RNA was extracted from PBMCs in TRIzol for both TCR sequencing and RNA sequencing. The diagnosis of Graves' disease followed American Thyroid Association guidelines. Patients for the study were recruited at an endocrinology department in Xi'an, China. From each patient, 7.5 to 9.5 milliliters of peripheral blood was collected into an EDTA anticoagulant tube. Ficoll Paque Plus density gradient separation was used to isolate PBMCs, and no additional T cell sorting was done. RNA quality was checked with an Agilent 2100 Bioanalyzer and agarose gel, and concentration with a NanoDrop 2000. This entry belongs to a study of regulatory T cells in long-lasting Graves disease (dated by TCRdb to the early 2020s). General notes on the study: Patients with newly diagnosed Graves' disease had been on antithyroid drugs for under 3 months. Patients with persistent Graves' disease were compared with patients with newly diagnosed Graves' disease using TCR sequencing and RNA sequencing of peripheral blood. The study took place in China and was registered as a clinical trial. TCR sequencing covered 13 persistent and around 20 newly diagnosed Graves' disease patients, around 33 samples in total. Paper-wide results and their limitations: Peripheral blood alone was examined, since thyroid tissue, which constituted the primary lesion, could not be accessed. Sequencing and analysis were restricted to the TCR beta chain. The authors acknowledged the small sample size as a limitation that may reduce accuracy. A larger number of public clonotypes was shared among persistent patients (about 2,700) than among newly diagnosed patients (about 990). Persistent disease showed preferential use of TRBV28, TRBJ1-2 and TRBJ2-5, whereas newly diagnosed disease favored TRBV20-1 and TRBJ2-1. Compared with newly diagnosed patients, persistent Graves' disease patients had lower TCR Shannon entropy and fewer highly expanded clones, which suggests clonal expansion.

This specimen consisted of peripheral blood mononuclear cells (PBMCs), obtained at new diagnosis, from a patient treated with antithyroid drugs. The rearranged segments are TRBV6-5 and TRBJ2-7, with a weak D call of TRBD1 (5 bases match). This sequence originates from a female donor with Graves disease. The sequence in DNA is TGTGCCAGCAGTTACTCCAAATACACAGGTTACGAGCAGTACTTC. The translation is CASSYSKYTGYEQYF.